Below are 20 T cell receptor beta chains sequenced from a single sample in a study of T-cell reconstitution after alpha-beta-depleted transplantation in children. Unique molecular identifiers were used in preparing the TCRbeta library. A single record per CDR3 protein comes from TCRdb applying MiXCR to the PCR reads. This sample has about 480,000 distinct CDR3 sequences, with around an eighth found just once. The sample here was PBMCs from the stem cell graft donor, taken from the stem cell graft. The receptors shown here come from a human donor who donated a stem cell graft to a child with combined immunodeficiency.

This clonotype has just a few counts. The chain employs TRBV5-1 and TRBJ2-2, with a possible D match to TRBD1 (5 bases). Germline V gene data show CDR1 as SGHRS and CDR2 as YFSETQ. The CDR3 has 16 amino acids. V was shortened by 4 bases and J by 0 bases, with 13 bases between the two germline ends. The CDR3 DNA sequence: TGCGCCAGCAGCCCGAATTGGGGCCCGAACACCGGGGAGCTGTTTTTT. Residues: CASSPNWGPNTGELFF.

This clonotype has ten or more counts. The chain combines TRBV29-1 with TRBJ2-7; the D is unclear. CDR1 is SQVTM and CDR2 is ANQGSEA in the germline V gene. CDR3 length: 13 amino acids. Trimming pared 4 bases from V and 7 bases from J, leaving 17 bases between. The CDR3 region has the DNA TGCAGCGTTGGCCGAGCCACCTCGCAGGAGCAGTACTTC. Its protein is CSVGRATSQEQYF.

This rearrangement joins TRBV6-1 to TRBJ2-5, with 7 bases lining up with TRBD1. V lost 6 bases and J lost 2; bases outside the gene matches: 9. The germline V gene has CDR1 MNHNS and CDR2 SASEGT. The CDR3 contains 15 residues. CDR3 in amino acids: CASSRSGTEQETQYF. The CDR3 nucleotides are TGTGCCAGCAGCCGATCGGGGACAGAGCAAGAGACCCAGTACTTC.

In this sample, this clonotype turned up a few times. This chain joins TRBV7-3 and TRBJ2-2; no reliable D call. CDR1 SGHTA and CDR2 FQGTGA come from the germline V gene. CDR3 length: 14 residues. Deletions cut 5 bases from V and 4 bases from J, with 11 bases between. CDR3 in amino acids: CASSPWRTTGELFF. CDR3 DNA: TGTGCCAGCAGCCCCTGGCGCACCACCGGGGAGCTGTTTTTT.

This chain joins TRBV12-3 or TRBV12-4 and TRBJ1-5, with 7 bases lining up with TRBD1. The CDR3 spans 16 residues. The J segment lost 5 bases and the V segment lost 2 bases, leaving 9 bases of the junction unmatched. CDR3 DNA: TGTGCCAGCAGTTTAACGGGACAGCGCCCCGATCAGCCCCAGCATTTT. Its protein product is CASSLTGQRPDQPQHF.

This clonotype was counted many times. This chain links TRBV29-1 with TRBJ2-3; 7 bases map to TRBD2. CDR1 and CDR2 (germline): SQVTM, ANQGSEA. V gave up 8 bases and J gave up 0 bases; unmatched junction bases: 5. The CDR3 spans 13 residues. CDR3 amino acids: CSTRGGSTDTQYF. The CDR3 nucleotides are TGCAGCACTCGCGGGGGTAGCACAGATACGCAGTATTTT.

This sequence joins TRBV6-1 and TRBJ2-2; D call uncertain. The V end lost 10 bases, the J end lost 4 bases, and 13 bases lay between the germline ends. Germline V CDR1 and CDR2: MNHNS, SASEGT. The CDR3 has 13 residues. The CDR3 is CATRWGSTGELFF. The CDR3 DNA sequence: TGTGCCACGCGGTGGGGTAGCACCGGGGAGCTGTTTTTT.

This chain joins TRBV7-9 and TRBJ2-7, with D perhaps TRBD1 (6 bases). V dropped 5 bases and J dropped 1 base, with 15 bases sitting between them. From germline, CDR1 is SEHNR and CDR2 FQNEAQ (reference sequence). The CDR3 covers 15 residues. The CDR3 sequence: CASSATDSDSYEQYF. The CDR3, as DNA: TGTGCCAGCAGCGCCACGGACAGTGATTCCTACGAGCAGTACTTC.

This clonotype was detected many times. The chain carries TRBV29-1 and TRBJ2-3, with D possibly being TRBD1 (6 bases). From germline, CDR1 is SQVTM and CDR2 ANQGSEA. The CDR3 is 14 residues long. V dropped 6 bases and J dropped 2 bases, with 15 bases sitting between them. Written as DNA, the CDR3 is TGCAGCGTGCTCCGGGACAAGAACACAGATACGCAGTATTTT. It specifies CSVLRDKNTDTQYF.

This clonotype was seen a handful of times. CDR3 DNA: TGTGCCAGCAGCTTGGTTTTGGGACTAGCGGGAGTCAATGAGCAGTTCTTC. It is translated as CASSLVLGLAGVNEQFF. V usage is TRBV5-5 and J usage is TRBJ2-1, with 14 bases lining up with TRBD2. Germline lookup yields CDR1 SGHKS and CDR2 YYEKEE (reference sequence). Germline trimming cut 0 bases from V and 6 bases from J; bases unmatched to any gene: 5. This CDR3 is built from 17 residues.

V and J are TRBV24-1 and TRBJ1-5; 8 bases are shared with TRBD1. CDR3 length equals 14 residues. The germline gives CDR1 KGHDR, CDR2 SFDVKD. The junction had 13 bases not matched to a gene; V was cut back by 12 bases and J by 7 bases. The CDR3 loop is CAADRASLWQPQHF. The DNA of the CDR3 is TGTGCCGCGGACAGGGCTTCGCTCTGGCAGCCCCAGCATTTT.

The chain recombines TRBV7-8 with TRBJ2-2, with 11 bases lining up with TRBD2. The CDR3 is made up of 16 amino acids. The V gene end was trimmed by 5 bases and the J gene end by 5 bases; junction bases not matched to a gene: 7. Germline V lookup: CDR1 SGHVS, CDR2 FQNEAQ. In DNA, the CDR3 is TGTGCCAGCAGCCCCAGACTAGCGGGAATAACCGGGGAGCTGTTTTTT. Translation gives CASSPRLAGITGELFF.

The chain joins TRBV10-3 to TRBJ2-5; possible D gene TRBD2, 5 bases. Germline V gives CDR1 ENHRY, CDR2 SYGVKD. CDR3 length equals 15 residues. Between the trimmed V and J ends, which lost 2 bases and 1 base, there was a span of 11 bases. CDR3 region: CAISEGRETQETQYF. The CDR3 region has the DNA TGTGCCATCAGTGAGGGGAGAGAGACCCAAGAGACCCAGTACTTC.

The rearrangement joins TRBV6-6 to TRBJ2-7, with 8 bases aligning to TRBD1. Germline CDR1 and CDR2: MNHNY and SVGAGI (reference sequence). With 2 bases clipped from V and 7 bases from J, the junction kept 4 bases outside the gene matches. This CDR3 region has 13 residues. In DNA, the CDR3 is TGTGCCAGCAGTTACAACAGGGGGTTTGAGCAGTACTTC. This gives the protein CASSYNRGFEQYF.

The chain carries TRBV20-1 and TRBJ2-3; 13 positions match TRBD2. CDR3 length: 16 residues. V was clipped by 6 bases and J by 2 bases; unmatched bases: 8. CDR1 DFQATT and CDR2 SNEGSKA come from the germline V gene (reference sequence). CDR3 in DNA: TGCAGTGCATTACCCGGACTAGCGGGAGTCACAGATACGCAGTATTTT. It specifies CSALPGLAGVTDTQYF.

This clonotype was recorded at least ten times. The chain employs TRBV20-1 and TRBJ2-7; D is ambiguous. This CDR3 is 16 amino acids long. Germline V gene data show CDR1 as DFQATT and CDR2 as SNEGSKA (reference sequence). V was cut by 3 bases and J by 0 bases, with 18 bases left in between. This chain's CDR3 is CSASGERRRSSYEQYF. CDR3 in DNA: TGCAGTGCTAGTGGCGAGAGGCGCCGGAGCTCCTACGAGCAGTACTTC.

CDR3 amino acids: CASSVYGGRAGELFF. In DNA, the CDR3 is TGTGCCAGCAGCGTATATGGCGGGAGGGCCGGGGAGCTGTTTTTT. The chain employs TRBV9 and TRBJ2-2, with 9 bases identical to TRBD2. Losses at the gene ends were 1 base for V and 6 bases for J; bases not matched to a gene: 4. The CDR3 sequence is 15 residues long. From germline, CDR1 is SGDLS and CDR2 YYNGEE.

The CDR3 protein is CASARFPAGDYEQYF. In DNA form, the CDR3 reads TGTGCCAGCGCCCGCTTTCCAGCGGGGGACTACGAGCAGTACTTC. The chain uses TRBV6-1 and TRBJ2-7; 8 bases are a match to TRBD2. Germline-derived CDR1 and CDR2 are MNHNS and SASEGT. This CDR3 spans 15 amino acids. V gave up 8 bases and J gave up 3 bases; unmatched junction bases: 12.

There are a few counts of this clonotype. This chain connects TRBV20-1 to TRBJ2-1; 10 bases are shared with TRBD2. Trimming removed 3 bases from V and 0 bases from J; junction bases left unmatched: 2. The V gene's germline CDR1 is DFQATT and CDR2 SNEGSKA (reference sequence). The CDR3 covers 15 residues. CDR3 in amino acids: CSASPSGGSYNEQFF. Written as DNA, the CDR3 is TGCAGTGCTAGCCCTAGCGGGGGCTCCTACAATGAGCAGTTCTTC.

This clonotype has at least ten counts. The V gene is TRBV12-3 or TRBV12-4, the J gene TRBJ2-1; the match to TRBD2 covers 7 bases. The junction had 2 bases not matched to a gene; V was cut back by 1 base and J by 5 bases. This CDR3 is built from 14 residues. The chain's CDR3 is CASSLGTRDNEQFF. The CDR3, as DNA: TGTGCCAGCAGTTTAGGGACTAGGGACAATGAGCAGTTCTTC.